This T cell receptor beta chain was retrieved from a study of blood T cell repertoires in COVID-19. At the level of the study: Whether acute or convalescent, the COVID-19 samples came from the United States, Italy and Spain. Nucleic acid was either cDNA or gDNA, and it came from T cells, B-cell-depleted T cells, or PBMCs.

V shed 5 bases and J shed 0 bases, with 20 bases lying between them. Germline loops: CDR1 MDHEN, CDR2 SYDVKM. The CDR3 spans 18 residues. Original processing notes: Reference gene primer amplification gave nucleated cell count estimates. The data were produced by immunoSEQ multiplex PCR, yet TCRdb's version contains in-frame clones alone and is incomplete. V and J calls and clone size are copied from that table; D and trimming were computed from the DNA. The table lists some 270,000 clones, roughly 84% of them singletons. The rearrangement uses TRBV28 and TRBJ2-1, with D unresolved. The TCR was taken from a woman aged 40 to 50 who had recovered from COVID-19. Sequenced: peripheral blood. The CDR3 region is CASSPRRGTLSSYNEQFF. The CDR3 bases are TGTGCCAGCAGTCCCCGGAGAGGTACTCTGAGCTCCTACAATGAGCAGTTCTTC.